Below, 3 T cell receptor beta chains from the same sample are listed, as sequenced in a study of blood T cell repertoires in COVID-19. Libraries were prepared by immunoSEQ multiplex PCR; TCRdb keeps only in-frame clonotypes and omits some of them. The table has 220,000 or so clones, about 84% seen once; the top ten hold approximately 2.1%. Sequencing input: PBMCs or T cells enriched from blood (not recorded which). These receptors all stem from a woman aged 45-59 years who had recovered from COVID-19.

The chain carries TRBV18 and TRBJ1-4, with TRBD1 matching 7 bases. The CDR3 sequence is 13 residues long. V shed 3 bases and J 6 bases; nucleotides not matched to a gene: 1. Germline V gives CDR1 KGHSH, CDR2 LQKENI. As DNA, the CDR3 is TGTGCCAGCTCACCGGGACAGCATGAAAAACTGTTTTTT. This gives the protein CASSPGQHEKLFF.

The V gene is TRBV9, the J gene TRBJ2-5; a weak D match, TRBD2 (5 bases). Trimming cost V 0 bases and J 4 bases, with 10 bases left between them. Germline CDR1 SGDLS, CDR2 YYNGEE. The CDR3 has 14 residues. CDR3: CASSVDPSRETQYF. CDR3 sequence (DNA): TGTGCCAGCAGCGTAGATCCTAGCCGAGAGACCCAGTACTTC.

This rearrangement joins TRBV6-5 to TRBJ1-1; TRBD1 matches 8 bases. CDR3 length equals 13 residues. The V gene end was trimmed by 6 bases and the J gene end by 4 bases; junction bases not matched to a gene: 4. Germline CDR1 is MNHEY and CDR2 is SVGAGI. CDR3 loop: CASRLQGGTEAFF. For the CDR3, the DNA is TGTGCCAGCAGATTACAGGGGGGCACTGAAGCTTTCTTT.